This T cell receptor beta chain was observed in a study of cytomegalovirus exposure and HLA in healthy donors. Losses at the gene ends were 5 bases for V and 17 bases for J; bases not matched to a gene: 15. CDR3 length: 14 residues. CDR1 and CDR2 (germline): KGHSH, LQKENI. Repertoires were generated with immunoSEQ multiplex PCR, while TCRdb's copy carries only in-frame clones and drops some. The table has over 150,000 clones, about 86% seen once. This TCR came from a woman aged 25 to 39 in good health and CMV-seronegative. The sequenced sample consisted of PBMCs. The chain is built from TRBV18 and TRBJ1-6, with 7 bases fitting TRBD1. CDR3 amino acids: CASSDEPQGRKVHF. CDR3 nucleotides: TGTGCCAGCTCAGATGAGCCACAGGGGCGAAAAGTCCACTTT.